The clone carrying this TCR beta chain came up many times. This entry comes from a study of T-cell reconstitution after alpha-beta-depleted transplantation in children. This CDR3 has 12 residues. Trimming shortened V by 0 bases and J by 5 bases, and 5 bases separated the two germline ends. Germline-derived CDR1 and CDR2 are LGHNA and YSLEER. For TCRbeta, the library was prepared with unique molecular identifiers. TCRdb reprocessed the PCR reads via MiXCR and lists one record per CDR3 protein. The table lists 200,000 or so distinct CDR3 sequences, just under 6.5% of them singletons. This receptor was identified in a girl under three years old with combined immunodeficiency, due to receive a stem cell transplant. The specimen comprised PBMCs, sampled before TCRalphabeta/CD19-depleted stem cell transplant. J is TRBJ2-7 and V is TRBV4-3; D not certain. The DNA for the CDR3 is TGCGCCAGCAGCCAAGATTGGAACGAGCAGTACTTC. It specifies CASSQDWNEQYF.